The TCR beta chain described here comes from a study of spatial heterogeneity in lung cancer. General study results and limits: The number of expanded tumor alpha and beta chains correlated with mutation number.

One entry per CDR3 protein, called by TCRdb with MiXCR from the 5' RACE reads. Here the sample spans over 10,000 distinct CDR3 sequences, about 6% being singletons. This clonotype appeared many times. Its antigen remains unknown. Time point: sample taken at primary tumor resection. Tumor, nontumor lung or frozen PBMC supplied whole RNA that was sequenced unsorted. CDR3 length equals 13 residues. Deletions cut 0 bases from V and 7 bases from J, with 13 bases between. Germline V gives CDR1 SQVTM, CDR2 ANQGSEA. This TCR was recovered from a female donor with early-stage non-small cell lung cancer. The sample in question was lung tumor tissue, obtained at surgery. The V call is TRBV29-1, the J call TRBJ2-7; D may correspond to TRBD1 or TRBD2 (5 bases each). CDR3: CSVEDRGRGEQYF. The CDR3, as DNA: TGCAGCGTTGAAGATCGGGGCAGAGGGGAGCAGTACTTC.